This T cell receptor (beta chain) was captured by sequencing in a study of T cells in Graves' hyperthyroidism and ophthalmopathy. Study-wide findings and caveats: Stable hyperthyroidism was separated from ophthalmopathy by a model based on 13 V-J features. Most thyroid clonotypes expanded above 0.001 appeared in blood too.

Uncontrolled infection, other autoimmune disease, pregnancy or lactation barred patients from enrollment. From more than 9 ml of fresh peripheral blood, PBMCs were isolated. Losses at the gene ends were 7 bases for V and 7 bases for J; bases not matched to a gene: 3. This CDR3 contains 12 residues. Germline loops: CDR1 SNHLY, CDR2 FYNNEI. Amplified TCR beta CDR3 regions derived from RNA transcripts. The TCR CDR3 first-round RT-PCR relied on the HTBI primer set. TCRdb itself ran the multiplex PCR reads through MiXCR, one entry per CDR3 protein. The sample consists of 750,000 to 950,000 distinct CDR3 sequences, roughly 40% of them appearing once. A remark on this clonotype: The antigen remains undetermined.

The chain joins TRBV2 to TRBJ2-2; TRBD2 agrees at 7 bases. This TCR derives from a man between 18 and 29 years old with Graves' hyperthyroidism. Sequenced material: blood. As DNA, the CDR3 is TGTGCCAGCAAGCGGACTAGCGGGGAGCTGTTTTTT. It specifies CASKRTSGELFF.